This T cell receptor beta chain was sequenced during a study of glioma-infiltrating T cells. Overall study findings and caveats: Gliomas, especially low-grade, showed above-expected tissue-blood divergence; non-neoplastic patients showed below. Very few CDR3 sequences were shared between tissue and blood.

This clonotype was observed at least ten times. The antigen remains undetermined. Trimming cost V 0 bases and J 1 base, with 16 bases left between them. This CDR3 region has 18 residues. CDR1 SGHDN and CDR2 FVKESK come from the germline V gene. Using RNA template, CDR3s of TCR alpha and beta were amplified with iRepertoire arm-PCR. For one-step reverse transcription and amplification, about 85-400 ng of tissue mRNA or PBMC total RNA was used. A single record per CDR3 protein comes from TCRdb applying MiXCR to the multiplex PCR reads. The repertoire holds 100,000 to 150,000 distinct CDR3 sequences, with roughly 24% as singletons.

V gene TRBV14 combines with J gene TRBJ1-5; the D gene is possibly TRBD1 (5 bases). Sample: glioma tissue, nonneoplastic brain tissue, or PBMCs (not recorded which). This receptor was identified in a human donor with low-grade glioma or glioblastoma, undergoing nonglioma brain surgery, or in good health (not recorded which). This chain's CDR3 is CASSQDRWGERSNQPQHF. CDR3 nucleotides: TGTGCCAGCAGCCAAGATCGATGGGGGGAAAGGAGCAATCAGCCCCAGCATTTT. The full variable domain, its missing parts supplied by reference TRBV14 and TRBJ1-5, is EAGVTQFPSHSVIEKGQTVTLRCDPISGHDNLYWYRRVMGKEIKFLLHFVKESKQDESGMPNNRFLAERTGGTYSTLKVQPAELEDSGVYFCASSQDRWGERSNQPQHFGDGTRLSIL.